This TCR beta chain comes out of a study of blood T cells in healthy people across ages. General study results and limits: There was a strong correlation between TCR beta diversity and naive T cell percentage. Roughly linear declines in TCR beta diversity per million T cells occurred with age.

Turning to this clonotype: The antigen is undetermined.

CDR3 length equals 16 residues. The germline V gene encodes CDR1 MGHRA and CDR2 YSYEKL. J gave up 0 bases and V 6 bases, and 9 bases lay outside the gene matches. A sample-barcoded 5' primer and a J-beta primer mix were used in a second PCR of about 7 to 11 cycles. TCRdb recomputed calls from the 5' RACE reads with MiXCR, one row per CDR3 protein. The repertoire holds more than 800,000 distinct CDR3 sequences, with 45% as singletons. The origin of this receptor is a woman between 55 and 75 years old in good health. The material sequenced was blood. V usage is TRBV4-1 and J usage is TRBJ2-3, with 7 bases aligning to TRBD1. This CDR3 is CASSGTAVPSTDTQYF. The CDR3 DNA follows: TGCGCCAGCAGTGGGACAGCGGTGCCTAGCACAGATACGCAGTATTTT.